This T cell receptor beta chain was identified in a study of siplizumab effects on memory and regulatory T cells. Study findings and constraints: Suppressive activity of Tregs proliferating in siplizumab cultures remained unconfirmed. Treg-derived clones made up an average of roughly 70% of mappable alloreactive CD4+ clones with siplizumab and over 25% in controls.

Trimming cost V 1 base and J 1 base, with 7 bases left between them. This CDR3 has 14 amino acids. Germline lookup yields CDR1 MGHRA and CDR2 YSYEKL. On this clone itself: Its antigen is unknown.

Assayed TCR templates numbered 85,000 to 100,000 for each sample. Clones were read by immunoSEQ multiplex PCR, and TCRdb kept only the in-frame ones, dropping some. The sample holds nearly 95,000 clones, approximately 95% seen once. The sample taken for sequencing was non-Treg CD4+ T cells sorted from blood. The chain carries TRBV4-1 and TRBJ1-2, with D unresolved. The receptor was derived from a human donor in good health. The CDR3 loop reads CASSQGLGNYGYTF. CDR3 nucleotide sequence: TGCGCCAGCAGCCAAGGGCTGGGTAACTATGGCTACACCTTC.